This T cell receptor beta chain was identified in a study of blood T cell repertoires in COVID-19. Study overall: Collection of acute and convalescent COVID-19 samples took place in the United States, Italy and Spain. Sample material is recorded as cDNA or gDNA derived from T cells, B-cell-depleted T cells, or PBMCs.

Trimming took 4 bases from V and 7 from J, leaving 14 bases between them. The V gene's germline CDR1 is MNHEY and CDR2 SVGAGI. The CDR3 covers 15 residues. Authors' methods: Amplification from reference gene primers served as the basis for estimated nucleated cell counts. Produced via immunoSEQ multiplex PCR; TCRdb's table is partial and in-frame only. For V, J and clone size, that table is used; D and trimming come from the DNA. The sample records 200,000 to 300,000 clones, 88% being singletons. The V and J genes are TRBV6-5 and TRBJ1-6; maybe TRBD1 (5 bases). The clonotype comes from a woman in her forties who had recovered from COVID-19. Sequenced sample: peripheral blood. The CDR3 protein is CASSWQGGRNSPLHF. The CDR3 nucleotides are TGTGCCAGCAGTTGGCAGGGTGGTCGAAATTCACCCCTCCACTTT.